Listed below are T cell receptor beta chains from one sample, sequenced in a study of T cell responses to AZD1222 COVID-19 vaccine. Sequenced by immunoSEQ multiplex PCR; TCRdb stores in-frame clones only, minus some. There are some 99,000 clones in the sample; 88% occur only once, and around 13% lies in the top ten. The material was peripheral blood, obtained on day 0 of MenACWY control vaccination. The source is an adult in good health. CDR3s include the opening cysteine and the closing phenylalanine or tryptophan. The D gene is left open where the match is weak. Clone sizes are given selectively: once, few, many, or a class where the clone is expanded.

d_call: TRBD2
v_call: TRBV5-1
j_call: TRBJ2-2
clone_size: -
cdr3_nt: TGCGCCAGCAGCTTGGATCTAGCGGGCCAAACCGGGGAGCTGTTTTTT
cdr3_aa: CASSLDLAGQTGELFF

d_call: -
v_call: TRBV9
j_call: TRBJ2-3
clone_size: -
cdr3_nt: TGTGCCAGCAGCGTAGACACCCGGCGGGGCGCTAGCACAGATACGCAGTATTTT
cdr3_aa: CASSVDTRRGASTDTQYF

d_call: -
v_call: TRBV19
j_call: TRBJ2-7
clone_size: -
cdr3_nt: TGTGCCAGTAGTATGGCAGGGGTTGGCTCCTACGAGCAGTACTTC
cdr3_aa: CASSMAGVGSYEQYF

d_call: -
v_call: TRBV28
j_call: TRBJ1-5
clone_size: -
cdr3_nt: TGTGCCAGCAAAGACAGTCTCAATAGCAATCAGCCCCAGCATTTT
cdr3_aa: CASKDSLNSNQPQHF

d_call: -
v_call: TRBV27
j_call: TRBJ1-2
clone_size: -
cdr3_nt: TGTGCCAGCAGTTTGGTGGGAGGCAACTATGGCTACACCTTC
cdr3_aa: CASSLVGGNYGYTF

d_call: -
v_call: TRBV7-6
j_call: TRBJ2-7
clone_size: -
cdr3_nt: TGTGCCAGCAGCCGGGACGGCTTCTCCTACGAGCAGTACTTC
cdr3_aa: CASSRDGFSYEQYF

d_call: -
v_call: TRBV2
j_call: TRBJ1-3
clone_size: -
cdr3_nt: TGTGCCAGCAGTGAGCCGGCGGGAAGTATTCGGGGAGCTGGAAACACCATATATTTT
cdr3_aa: CASSEPAGSIRGAGNTIYF

d_call: TRBD1
v_call: TRBV11-2
j_call: TRBJ1-4
clone_size: -
cdr3_nt: TGTGCCAGCAGCGCGGGACAGGGAAGGGAAAAACTGTTTTTT
cdr3_aa: CASSAGQGREKLFF

d_call: -
v_call: TRBV3-1/TRBV3-2
j_call: TRBJ2-7
clone_size: -
cdr3_nt: TGTGCCAGCAGCCAAAACGGTGGCAGAGGTCTCCCAAGGGAGCAGTACTTC
cdr3_aa: CASSQNGGRGLPREQYF

d_call: -
v_call: TRBV3-1/TRBV3-2
j_call: TRBJ1-1
clone_size: -
cdr3_nt: TGTGCCAGCAGCCATAGGGCAGGGTTGAACACTGAAGCTTTCTTT
cdr3_aa: CASSHRAGLNTEAFF

d_call: -
v_call: TRBV28
j_call: TRBJ1-2
clone_size: -
cdr3_nt: TGTGCCAGCACTACCGGGGGGGCAAGAGGCTACACCTTC
cdr3_aa: CASTTGGARGYTF

d_call: TRBD1
v_call: TRBV7-3
j_call: TRBJ1-1
clone_size: -
cdr3_nt: TGTGCCAGCAGCCCACAGGGGGGGTGGAACACTGAAGCTTTCTTT
cdr3_aa: CASSPQGGWNTEAFF

d_call: -
v_call: TRBV11-3
j_call: TRBJ2-7
clone_size: -
cdr3_nt: TGTGCCAGCAGCTTAGCATCCCGGACAGAGGCCTACGAGCAGTACTTC
cdr3_aa: CASSLASRTEAYEQYF

d_call: TRBD1
v_call: TRBV5-6
j_call: TRBJ1-1
clone_size: -
cdr3_nt: TGTGCCAGCAGCTTCCGGGACAGGGGGCTTTTGGCTTTCTTT
cdr3_aa: CASSFRDRGLLAFF

d_call: -
v_call: TRBV12-3/TRBV12-4
j_call: TRBJ2-7
clone_size: -
cdr3_nt: TGTGCCAGCAGTTTGGGGCAGGGCTACGAGCAGTACTTC
cdr3_aa: CASSLGQGYEQYF

d_call: -
v_call: TRBV9
j_call: TRBJ2-7
clone_size: -
cdr3_nt: TGTGCCAGCAGCGGGGGACAGACTAGCTCCTACGAGCAGTACTTC
cdr3_aa: CASSGGQTSSYEQYF

d_call: -
v_call: TRBV7-9
j_call: TRBJ1-2
clone_size: -
cdr3_nt: TGTGCCAGCAGCGACAAGGCTAACTATGGCTACACCTTC
cdr3_aa: CASSDKANYGYTF

d_call: TRBD1
v_call: TRBV7-9
j_call: TRBJ1-5
clone_size: few
cdr3_nt: TGTGCCAGCAGCCTGGGACAGGACAATCAGCCCCAGCATTTT
cdr3_aa: CASSLGQDNQPQHF

d_call: -
v_call: TRBV6-6
j_call: TRBJ1-3
clone_size: -
cdr3_nt: TGTGCCAGCAGTTACTCGACAAGGGGGGACACCATATATTTT
cdr3_aa: CASSYSTRGDTIYF

d_call: TRBD1
v_call: TRBV15
j_call: TRBJ1-5
clone_size: -
cdr3_nt: TGTGCCACCAGCAGAGACTTCAGAGGACAGGGAACCCATAGCAATCAGCCCCAGCATTTT
cdr3_aa: CATSRDFRGQGTHSNQPQHF

d_call: -
v_call: TRBV11-2
j_call: TRBJ2-7
clone_size: -
cdr3_nt: TGTGCCAGCAGCTTAGGCAGGGCCCACGAGCAGTACTTC
cdr3_aa: CASSLGRAHEQYF

d_call: -
v_call: TRBV6-6
j_call: TRBJ1-5
clone_size: -
cdr3_nt: TGTGCCAGCAGTTACCGGGACCGAGATCAGCCCCAGCATTTT
cdr3_aa: CASSYRDRDQPQHF

d_call: -
v_call: TRBV9
j_call: TRBJ2-2
clone_size: -
cdr3_nt: TGTGCCAGCAGCGTAGGTCCCACCGGGGAGCTGTTTTTT
cdr3_aa: CASSVGPTGELFF

d_call: -
v_call: TRBV4-2
j_call: TRBJ1-4
clone_size: -
cdr3_nt: TGTGCCAGCAGCCAAGAGAGGACAACTAATGAAAAACTGTTTTTT
cdr3_aa: CASSQERTTNEKLFF

d_call: -
v_call: TRBV9
j_call: TRBJ2-2
clone_size: few
cdr3_nt: TGTGCCAGCAGCCTAAGGTTCAACGGGGAGCTGTTTTTT
cdr3_aa: CASSLRFNGELFF

d_call: TRBD1
v_call: TRBV11-2
j_call: TRBJ2-5
clone_size: -
cdr3_nt: TGTGCCAGCAGCTTAGATATAAGGCAGGGGGCGCCCGGGGAGACCCAGTACTTC
cdr3_aa: CASSLDIRQGAPGETQYF

d_call: TRBD1
v_call: TRBV3-1/TRBV3-2
j_call: TRBJ1-6
clone_size: -
cdr3_nt: TGTGCCAGCAGCCAAGATCCTCGGACAGGAGCAAATTCACCCCTCCACTTT
cdr3_aa: CASSQDPRTGANSPLHF